The next 32 T cell receptor beta chains were all read from a single sample in a study of blood T cell repertoires in COVID-19. Some clones are missing from TCRdb's copy, which holds only in-frame ones; the method was immunoSEQ multiplex PCR. The sample carries almost 250,000 clones, more than 70% recorded once. Sequencing used peripheral blood. These receptor sequences come from a woman aged 80 or over with COVID-19, enrolled during active disease.

This clone came up once. This chain uses TRBV7-2 with TRBJ2-1; 9 bases fit TRBD2. The germline V gene has CDR1 SGHTA and CDR2 FQGNSA. After removal of 5 bases from V and 2 bases from J, the junction contained 7 bases not matched to a gene. There are 16 residues in the CDR3. Here the CDR3 DNA reads TGTGCCAGCAGCGCCAGGGGCGGGGGGGCCTACAATGAGCAGTTCTTC. Its translation: CASSARGGGAYNEQFF.

The chain recombines TRBV28 with TRBJ1-6; the D gene is possibly TRBD1 (5 bases). The V end was cut by 4 bases, the J end by 7 bases, with 20 bases between. The CDR3 length is 17 residues. Germline CDR1 reads MDHEN; CDR2 reads SYDVKM. The CDR3 loop reads CASSSPASGGMNSPLHF. CDR3 sequence (DNA): TGTGCCAGCAGTTCCCCGGCCTCCGGGGGAATGAATTCACCCCTCCACTTT.

This clone has only one observation. V and J are TRBV5-1 and TRBJ2-7, with 11 bases aligning to TRBD1. Looked up from germline, CDR1 is SGHRS and CDR2 is YFSETQ. The CDR3 has 15 residues. Losses at the gene ends were 5 bases for V and 7 bases for J; bases not matched to a gene: 11. The CDR3 DNA is TGCGCCAGCAGTTTATCCGGGACAGGGGGTGATGAGCAGTACTTC. It is translated as CASSLSGTGGDEQYF. Full variable domain (remainder filled in from reference TRBV5-1 and TRBJ2-7): KAGVTQTPRYLIKTRGQQVTLSCSPISGHRSVSWYQQTPGQGLQFLFEYFSETQRNKGNFPGRFSGRQFSNSRSEMNVSTLELGDSALYLCASSLSGTGGDEQYFGPGTRLTVT.

The rearrangement uses TRBV4-2 and TRBJ2-1; no firm D call. Germline values: CDR1 LGHNA, CDR2 YNFKEQ. V lost 0 bases and J 9 bases, leaving 9 bases between the germline ends. CDR3 length: 13 amino acids. The CDR3 sequence is CASSQDYLREQFF. The CDR3 coding sequence is TGTGCCAGCAGCCAAGATTATCTCCGTGAGCAGTTCTTC.

The genes are TRBV19 and TRBJ1-1; 9 nucleotides align to TRBD1. CDR1 is LNHDA, CDR2 SQIVND, per germline (reference sequence). The CDR3 covers 15 residues. Trimming took 9 bases from V and 3 from J; bases not matched to a gene: 11. The CDR3 is CASPRPGTGYTEAFF. The CDR3 DNA follows: TGTGCCAGCCCCCGCCCCGGGACAGGGTACACTGAAGCTTTCTTT.

The chain is built from TRBV6-4 and TRBJ1-4, with TRBD1 matching over 9 bases. V was clipped by 6 bases and J by 0 bases; unmatched bases: 14. The V gene's germline CDR1 is MRHNA and CDR2 SNTAGT. The CDR3 extends over 19 amino acids. CDR3 protein: CASSFTGTGLLSTNEKLFF. CDR3 nucleotides: TGTGCCAGCAGCTTTACCGGGACAGGGTTGTTGTCAACTAATGAAAAACTGTTTTTT.

The chain carries TRBV18 and TRBJ2-5; D may be TRBD1 (6 bases). The germline V gene has CDR1 KGHSH and CDR2 LQKENI. This CDR3 comprises 15 residues. V was shortened by 3 bases and J by 4 bases, with 15 bases between the two germline ends. CDR3 sequence reads: CASSPNTGTAETQYF. CDR3 sequence (DNA): TGTGCCAGCTCACCCAATACAGGGACGGCAGAGACCCAGTACTTC. Looking up the rest from reference TRBV18 and TRBJ2-5 gives the full variable domain: NAGVMQNPRHLVRRRGQEARLRCSPMKGHSHVYWYRQLPEEGLKFMVYLQKENIIDESGMPKERFSAEFPKEGPSILRIQQVVRGDSAAYFCASSPNTGTAETQYFGPGTRLLVL.

This clone was counted a single time. The genes are TRBV6-2 or TRBV6-3 and TRBJ2-1; 8 bases align to TRBD1. Germline V lookup: CDR1 MNHEY, CDR2 SVGEGT. V gave up 6 bases and J gave up 5 bases; unmatched junction bases: 9. The CDR3 loop spans 15 amino acids. This CDR3 reads CASSRTGKTHNEQFF. The DNA for the CDR3 is TGTGCCAGCAGCCGGACAGGGAAAACCCACAATGAGCAGTTCTTC.

This clone was seen just once. This chain joins TRBV3-1 (or the pseudogene TRBV3-2) and TRBJ1-5, with D uncertain. Germline CDR1 is LGHDT and CDR2 is YNNKEL (reference sequence). V was shortened by 0 bases and J by 7 bases, with 7 bases between the two germline ends. The CDR3 totals 13 residues. The CDR3 nucleotides are TGTGCCAGCAGCCAAGATCCGAGGCAGCCCCAGCATTTT. Translated: CASSQDPRQPQHF.

The chain has TRBV5-4 and TRBJ1-1; D ambiguous. Trimming shortened V by 0 bases and J by 3 bases, and 12 bases separated the two germline ends. The CDR3 runs to 15 residues. Germline CDR1 reads SGHNT; CDR2 reads YYREEE (reference sequence). This CDR3 reads CASSLDRSEDTEAFF. As DNA, the CDR3 is TGTGCCAGCAGCTTGGACCGCTCTGAGGACACTGAAGCTTTCTTT.

The CDR3 nucleotides read TGTGCCAGCAGTTTCAGGGTTCGGAACACTGAAGCTTTCTTT. This translates into CASSFRVRNTEAFF. This rearrangement joins TRBV6-5 to TRBJ1-1; D might be TRBD1 (5 bases). Germline V gene sequence: CDR1 MNHEY, CDR2 SVGAGI. Trimming pared 4 bases from V and 1 base from J, leaving 10 bases between. This CDR3 comprises 14 residues.

The chain links TRBV29-1 to TRBJ1-3, with a weak D call TRBD1 (5 bases). The CDR3 is 14 residues long. Germline values: CDR1 SQVTM, CDR2 ANQGSEA. V lost 2 bases and J 4 bases, leaving 12 bases between the germline ends. For the CDR3, the DNA is TGCAGCGTTGAATCCGGGGGTAGGGGAAACACCATATATTTT. Translated, it gives CSVESGGRGNTIYF.

The chain employs TRBV24-1 and TRBJ1-5, with TRBD1 matching over 8 bases. CDR1 is KGHDR and CDR2 is SFDVKD in the germline V gene. J gave up 2 bases and V 7 bases, and 9 bases lay outside the gene matches. This CDR3 comprises 16 residues. The DNA of the CDR3 is TGTGCCACCAGGGGCGTTAGGACAGGGTGCAATCAGCCCCAGCATTTT. Encoded protein: CATRGVRTGCNQPQHF.

The chain joins TRBV12-3 or TRBV12-4 to TRBJ2-7; maybe TRBD1 (5 bases). The ends were cut back, 4 bases at V and 6 bases at J, with 13 bases in the middle. The CDR3 extends over 13 amino acids. CDR3 protein: CASSSGLVGEQYV. The DNA for the CDR3 is TGTGCCAGCAGTTCAGGGCTGGTTGGCGAGCAGTACGTC.

The chain recombines TRBV20-1 with TRBJ1-5; D unresolved. This CDR3 has 13 residues. Germline values: CDR1 DFQATT, CDR2 SNEGSKA (reference sequence). The V end lost 4 bases, the J end lost 6 bases, and 13 bases lay between the germline ends. The CDR3 loop is CSAIDAGVQPQHF. For the CDR3, the DNA is TGCAGTGCTATTGATGCGGGCGTTCAGCCCCAGCATTTT.

This chain uses TRBV6-6 with TRBJ1-1; D is perhaps TRBD1 (6 bases). Germline lookup yields CDR1 MNHNY and CDR2 SVGAGI (reference sequence). The CDR3 runs to 15 residues. Trimming took 8 bases from V and 0 from J, leaving 16 bases between them. The CDR3 loop is CASFPGRGLNTEAFF. CDR3 DNA: TGTGCCAGCTTCCCCGGGAGGGGGTTGAACACTGAAGCTTTCTTT.

The chain uses TRBV4-3 and TRBJ1-4; 9 nucleotides line up with TRBD1. The CDR3 is 15 amino acids. CDR1 is LGHNA, CDR2 YSLEER, per germline. V was pared by 0 bases and J by 10 bases, with 6 bases of the junction left unmatched. CDR3: CASSQDPDRGGKLFF. The CDR3 coding sequence is TGCGCCAGCAGCCAAGATCCGGACAGGGGAGGAAAACTGTTTTTT.

This chain connects TRBV11-2 to TRBJ1-6; 12 bases are a match to TRBD1. The V gene end was trimmed by 5 bases and the J gene end by 5 bases; junction bases not matched to a gene: 7. The CDR3 is 17 residues long. Looked up from germline, CDR1 is SGHAT and CDR2 is FQNNGV. CDR3 DNA: TGTGCCAGCAGCAACCGGGACAGGGGGCTCGATAATTCACCCCTCCACTTT. As protein: CASSNRDRGLDNSPLHF.

The chain is built from TRBV10-3 and TRBJ2-1; 13 nucleotides agree with TRBD2. The germline V gene encodes CDR1 ENHRY and CDR2 SYGVKD. After removal of 6 bases from V and 1 base from J, the junction contained 3 bases not matched to a gene. This CDR3 contains 16 residues. The CDR3 loop is CAISRLAGGSYNEQFF. In DNA, the CDR3 is TGTGCCATCAGCAGACTAGCGGGGGGTTCCTACAATGAGCAGTTCTTC.

A few counts support this clone. The chain links TRBV12-2 to TRBJ2-1; the DNA was not used to check the table's D call, TRBD2. TRBV12-2 is reported as a pseudogene. CDR3 length: 15 residues. The CDR3 coding sequence is TGTGCAAGTCGCTTGGTAGCGGGGGGGCTCAGTGAGCAGTTCTTC. Its protein product is CASRLVAGGLSEQFF.

The chain uses TRBV20-1 and TRBJ2-5, with 11 bases fitting TRBD2. This CDR3 is 16 amino acids long. V was pared by 3 bases and J by 8 bases, with 14 bases of the junction left unmatched. CDR1 is DFQATT, CDR2 SNEGSKA, per germline (reference sequence). The CDR3 loop is CSASQYLLAGVGTQYF. CDR3 in DNA: TGCAGTGCTAGTCAATACTTACTAGCGGGGGTGGGTACCCAGTACTTC.

This chain joins TRBV19 and TRBJ1-3; 8 bases agree with TRBD1. The CDR3 loop spans 15 amino acids. After removal of 6 bases from V and 0 bases from J, the junction contained 4 bases not matched to a gene. Germline values: CDR1 LNHDA, CDR2 SQIVND (reference sequence). DNA for the CDR3: TGTGCCAGTAGGAACGGACAGGGCTCTGGAAACACCATATATTTT. Translated: CASRNGQGSGNTIYF.

The chain uses TRBV7-8 and TRBJ1-4; D possibly corresponds to TRBD1 (5 bases). V was cut by 8 bases and J by 8 bases, with 18 bases left in between. Germline CDR1 is SGHVS and CDR2 is FQNEAQ. This CDR3 has 14 amino acids. In DNA, the CDR3 is TGTGCCAGCCAGGAGTTGCGGGGGGGAGAAAAACTGTTTTTT. Translation gives CASQELRGGEKLFF.

The chain uses TRBV28 and TRBJ1-2; perhaps TRBD1 as D (5 bases). The CDR3 runs 17 residues. Germline V gene sequence: CDR1 MDHEN, CDR2 SYDVKM. V shed 5 bases and J shed 0 bases, with 19 bases lying between them. CDR3 in amino acids: CASSPLGGGRANYGYTF. As DNA, the CDR3 is TGTGCCAGCAGTCCACTGGGCGGGGGGAGAGCTAACTATGGCTACACCTTC.

This clone occurred once. The chain joins TRBV9 to TRBJ1-4; D might be TRBD1 (6 bases). Germline assignment: CDR1 SGDLS and CDR2 YYNGEE. V was cut by 0 bases and J by 7 bases, with 13 bases left in between. The CDR3 totals 15 residues. The CDR3 protein is CASSVADSRGEKLFF. The CDR3 DNA follows: TGTGCCAGCAGCGTAGCGGACAGTCGGGGTGAAAAACTGTTTTTT.

This sequence joins TRBV10-3 and TRBJ1-1; D unclear. The CDR3 has 15 residues. V lost 3 bases to trimming and J lost 1 base, with 12 bases between them. From germline, CDR1 is ENHRY and CDR2 SYGVKD. CDR3 DNA sequence: TGTGCCATCAGTGATGGAGGGAACCCGAACACTGAAGCTTTCTTT. Its translation: CAISDGGNPNTEAFF.

V gene TRBV3-1 (or the pseudogene TRBV3-2) combines with J gene TRBJ1-5; weak D call: TRBD1 (5 bases). V lost 3 bases and J lost 9, with 15 bases in between. The CDR3 totals 14 residues. Germline V gives CDR1 LGHDT, CDR2 YNNKEL (reference sequence). CDR3 DNA sequence: TGTGCCAGCAGCCAGGGGGGTGGGACGAGGCCCCAGCATTTT. Its translation: CASSQGGGTRPQHF.

This clone has just one count. The CDR3 loop is CASSAVTWATEAFF. The CDR3 DNA reads as TGCGCCAGCAGTGCTGTGACGTGGGCCACTGAAGCTTTCTTT. The chain has TRBV10-1 and TRBJ1-1; D is undetermined. CDR3 length equals 14 residues. The V end lost 4 bases, the J end lost 4 bases, and 13 bases lay between the germline ends. Germline values: CDR1 WNHNN, CDR2 SYGVQD (reference sequence).

V gene TRBV7-6 combines with J gene TRBJ2-2; D might be TRBD1 (6 bases). The CDR3 sequence is 16 residues long. V was trimmed by 4 bases and J by 3 bases, leaving 15 bases between them. In germline, CDR1 is SGHVS, CDR2 FNYEAQ. CDR3 in DNA: TGTGCCAGCAGCTCAACAGGGTTACGGCACACCGGGGAGCTGTTTTTT. Translated: CASSSTGLRHTGELFF. Full variable domain (remainder filled in from reference TRBV7-6 and TRBJ2-2): GAGVSQSPRYKVTKRGQDVALRCDPISGHVSLYWYRQALGQGPEFLTYFNYEAQQDKSGLPNDRFSAERPEGSISTLTIQRTEQRDSAMYRCASSSTGLRHTGELFFGEGSRLTVL.

The chain recombines TRBV5-4 with TRBJ2-1; 7 positions match TRBD1. J lost 6 bases, V lost 4 bases, and 7 bases had no gene match. Germline V lookup: CDR1 SGHNT, CDR2 YYREEE (reference sequence). The CDR3 sequence is 14 residues long. The CDR3 reads CASSRDSGINEQFF. CDR3 coding DNA: TGTGCCAGCAGCCGGGACAGTGGCATCAATGAGCAGTTCTTC.

This clone appeared a few times. The V gene is TRBV28, the J gene TRBJ1-3; maybe TRBD1 (6 bases). This CDR3 has 14 amino acids. CDR1 MDHEN and CDR2 SYDVKM come from the germline V gene. The V and J ends lost 6 bases and 0 bases respectively, with 9 bases between them. CDR3: CASRTGSSGNTIYF. The CDR3 DNA reads TGTGCCAGCAGGACAGGTTCCTCTGGAAACACCATATATTTT.

V is TRBV7-9 and J is TRBJ2-5, with a possible D match to TRBD1 (5 bases). CDR1 is SEHNR and CDR2 is FQNEAQ in the germline V gene (reference sequence). The CDR3 has 14 amino acids. Trimming took 1 base from V and 5 from J, leaving 11 bases between them. Here the CDR3 reads CASSLESGKETQYF. In DNA, the CDR3 is TGTGCCAGCAGCTTAGAATCAGGGAAGGAGACCCAGTACTTC.